The present T cell receptor (beta chain) was sequenced within a study of response to subunit inactivated influenza vaccine. Study-level findings and limits: The authors put forward the suggestion that each seasonal influenza vaccination may bring in only a limited number of new T cells.

In TCRdb, the RT-PCR reads were re-called with MiXCR into one record per CDR3 protein. This table has 550,000 to 800,000 distinct CDR3 sequences, around 14% appearing once. This clonotype has a handful of counts. The target antigen is unknown. CDR3 length equals 14 residues. Trimming pared 5 bases from V and 8 bases from J, leaving 18 bases between. Germline V gene sequence: CDR1 SGHTA, CDR2 FQGNSA. The genes are TRBV7-2 and TRBJ1-2; D is undetermined. The receptor was isolated from a man aged 50-60 years who received an inactivated influenza vaccine. Sequences were derived from PBMCs from blood, sampled 11 to 12 days after vaccination. The DNA of the CDR3 is TGTGCCAGCAGCCCCGATGTAGTGGATGGCGGCTACACCTTC. Encoded protein: CASSPDVVDGGYTF.